The 2 T cell receptor beta chains reported below all come from one sample, sequenced in a study of regulatory T cells in long-lasting Graves disease. Regarding time point: persistent/refractory GD, antithyroid drugs over 5 years with positive TRAb. Construction of the TCR library relied on RNA isolated from PBMCs. Assembly of TCR beta libraries relied on iRepertoire HTBI primers together with Arm-PCR of CDR3 regions. TCRdb fed the multiplex PCR reads into MiXCR, producing one record per CDR3 protein. The sample lists over 350,000 distinct CDR3 sequences; about 20% were seen once. Sequencing was performed on peripheral blood mononuclear cells (PBMCs), taken when the disease was refractory, from a patient treated with antithyroid drugs. The receptor set was obtained from a female donor with Graves disease.

The chain links TRBV2 to TRBJ2-2; 8 positions match TRBD1. CDR3 length: 19 amino acids. Germline lookup yields CDR1 SNHLY and CDR2 FYNNEI. J gave up 0 bases and V 0 bases, and 9 bases lay outside the gene matches. The CDR3 spells CASSEALSRDRPNTGELFF. For the CDR3, the DNA is TGTGCCAGCAGTGAAGCGCTCAGTAGGGACAGGCCGAACACCGGGGAGCTGTTTTTT.

V usage is TRBV29-1 and J usage is TRBJ1-5; D unresolved. The germline gives CDR1 SQVTM, CDR2 ANQGSEA. V was cut by 3 bases and J by 4 bases, with 10 bases left in between. The length of the CDR3 is 13 residues. The CDR3 spells CSVDTGENQPQHF. Here the CDR3 DNA reads TGCAGCGTTGACACTGGGGAGAATCAGCCCCAGCATTTT.